This TCR beta chain was obtained from a study of CD8+CD57+ T cells in acquired aplastic anemia. Study-level information: On average, sorted CD4+ and CD8+ cells gave around 3 ug of DNA. Sequencing produced an average of roughly 10 million reads per healthy donor for CD4+ cells. Study-wide findings and caveats: Found in both controls and patients were some 30 CD8+ CDR3 sequences.

It was genomic DNA that served as the template for profiling TCR beta VDJ and CDR3. TCRdb reanalysed the reads using MiXCR and keeps one entry per CDR3 protein. The table has hundreds of thousands of distinct CDR3 sequences, just under 70% seen once; the top ten hold 4%. This clonotype was recorded at least ten times. Antigen: not known. The material sequenced was sorted CD4+, CD8+, or CD8+CD57+ T cells (not recorded which) from PBMCs. The sequence derives from a human donor in good health, serving as a control.

For the CDR3, the DNA is TGCAGCGTTGAAGGTGGAGGTAGGGGCACCGGGGAGCTGTTTTTT. Protein: CSVEGGGRGTGELFF. The chain uses TRBV29-1 and TRBJ2-2; D may match TRBD1 or TRBD2 (5 bases each). With 1 base removed from V and 4 bases from J, the gap between germline ends came to 13 bases. CDR3 length: 15 residues. In germline, CDR1 is SQVTM, CDR2 ANQGSEA.